Listed here are 10 T cell receptor beta chains from one sample, sequenced in a study of blood T cell repertoires in COVID-19. The table came from immunoSEQ multiplex PCR; TCRdb's copy has only in-frame clones and leaves some out. The top ten clones hold approximately 1.5% of a sample with 400,000 to 450,000 clones, around 86% of them seen once. Source material: peripheral blood. These receptors were collected from a young woman with active or convalescent COVID-19.

This clone showed up just once. The chain couples TRBV7-8 to TRBJ2-7, with D perhaps matching TRBD2 (5 bases). Germline V CDR1 and CDR2: SGHVS, FQNEAQ. The CDR3 has 16 residues. V gave up 0 bases and J gave up 1 base, with 13 bases separating them. DNA for the CDR3: TGTGCCAGCAGCTTAGCCCCGAGGGTACCGTCCTACGAGCAGTACTTC. Residues: CASSLAPRVPSYEQYF.

The CDR3 spells CASRTDPDTEAFF. For the CDR3, the DNA is TGTGCCAGCAGAACAGACCCCGACACTGAAGCTTTCTTT. V and J are TRBV12-3 or TRBV12-4 and TRBJ1-1; D not resolved. The CDR3 covers 13 residues. V was cut by 6 bases and J by 3 bases, with 11 bases left in between.

The CDR3 region has the DNA TGTGCCAGCAGCGCAGGGGGCGATCAGCCCCAGCATTTT. This sequence encodes CASSAGGDQPQHF. This chain connects TRBV7-9 to TRBJ1-5; 8 bases are shared with TRBD1. This CDR3 has 13 amino acids. Germline loops: CDR1 SEHNR, CDR2 FQNEAQ (reference sequence). The trim removed 5 bases at V and 5 bases at J, leaving 2 bases unmatched.

This chain joins TRBV11-3 and TRBJ2-7; tentatively, D is TRBD2 (6 bases). The germline V and J ends were trimmed by 4 bases and 0 bases, with 16 bases remaining between them. Germline V gene lookup returns CDR1 SGHNT and CDR2 YENEEA. CDR3 length: 16 amino acids. CDR3 sequence: CASSSTGLQSSYEQYF. In DNA, the CDR3 is TGTGCCAGCAGCTCAACGGGACTTCAGAGCTCCTACGAGCAGTACTTC. The complete variable domain, with remaining parts taken from reference TRBV11-3 and TRBJ2-7, reads EAGVVQSPRYKIIEKKQPVAFWCNPISGHNTLYWYLQNLGQGPELLIRYENEEAVDDSQLPKDRFSAERLKGVDSTLKIQPAELGDSAVYLCASSSTGLQSSYEQYFGPGTRLTVT.

The gene calls are TRBV7-8 and TRBJ1-3, with D unresolved. The CDR3 extends over 16 amino acids. Deletions cut 4 bases from V and 0 bases from J, with 13 bases between. The V gene's germline CDR1 is SGHVS and CDR2 FQNEAQ. The CDR3 coding sequence is TGTGCCAGCAGCTACGCCTCACAGAGCTCTGGAAACACCATATATTTT. Encoded protein: CASSYASQSSGNTIYF.

The J gene is TRBJ1-2, the V gene TRBV15, with TRBD1 matching over 7 bases. Germline V lookup: CDR1 LNHNV, CDR2 YYDKDF (reference sequence). Trimming took 0 bases from V and 1 from J; bases not matched to a gene: 5. The CDR3 loop spans 16 amino acids. CDR3 amino acids: CATSREGDSFNYGYTF. Written as DNA, the CDR3 is TGTGCCACCAGCAGAGAGGGGGACAGTTTTAACTATGGCTACACCTTC.

This clone appeared a single time. The V gene is TRBV23-1, the J gene TRBJ2-5; possibly TRBD2 for D (5 bases). TRBV23-1 is noted as an ORF with a role that remains uncertain. V was clipped by 11 bases and J by 5 bases, with 18 bases between them. The CDR3 totals 13 residues. This CDR3 reads CARRLARGETQYF. The CDR3 nucleotides read TGCGCCCGAAGGCTAGCCCGAGGGGAGACCCAGTACTTC.

This clone has a handful of counts. The chain combines TRBV5-4 with TRBJ1-1, with TRBD1 matching 7 bases. Trimming took 2 bases from V and 7 from J; bases not matched to a gene: 8. The germline V gene has CDR1 SGHNT and CDR2 YYREEE (reference sequence). This CDR3 contains 14 residues. The chain's CDR3 is CASSFPQGTDEAFF. Written as DNA, the CDR3 is TGTGCCAGCAGCTTCCCACAGGGGACGGATGAAGCTTTCTTT.

V gene TRBV6-1 combines with J gene TRBJ2-2; D possibly corresponds to TRBD1 (5 bases). The V end was cut by 3 bases, the J end by 4 bases, with 12 bases between. Germline values: CDR1 MNHNS, CDR2 SASEGT. The CDR3 extends over 15 amino acids. The CDR3 spells CASSEVQGLTGELFF. The CDR3 DNA is TGTGCCAGCAGTGAGGTTCAGGGCCTCACCGGGGAGCTGTTTTTT.

The chain joins TRBV10-3 to TRBJ2-2; 8 bases match TRBD2. CDR3 size: 15 residues. Trimming at V came to 10 bases and at J to 5 bases, leaving 12 bases not matched to a gene. Germline V CDR1 and CDR2: ENHRY, SYGVKD. CDR3 DNA sequence: TGTGCCACCTTTAGCGGGGAAAGAGGTACCGGGGAGCTGTTTTTT. Translation gives CATFSGERGTGELFF.